This T cell receptor (beta chain) appears in the sequencing data of a study of OX40 agonist ivuxolimab in advanced cancers. Germline V gives CDR1 MGHDK, CDR2 SYGVNS. Deletions cut 6 bases from V and 2 bases from J, with 17 bases between. The CDR3 extends over 15 amino acids. TCRdb's copy holds only in-frame clones and misses some; the assay was immunoSEQ multiplex PCR. The repertoire includes 55,000 to 75,000 clones, approximately 91% of them detected once, and 2% to 2.5% sits in the top ten. The material was CD4+ or CD8+ T cells sorted from blood, obtained in a trial of the OX40 agonist ivuxolimab. This sequence was found in an adult with an advanced solid tumor such as melanoma, head and neck, liver or kidney cancer. This chain links TRBV25-1 with TRBJ2-7; D not resolved. Here the CDR3 reads CASSQPGVRTYEQYF. The CDR3 coding sequence is TGTGCCAGCAGCCAACCCGGAGTAAGGACCTACGAGCAGTACTTC.